Listed below are T cell receptor beta chains from one sample, sequenced in a study of T-cell memory formation after mild COVID-19. TCRdb re-called the 5' RACE reads with MiXCR, one entry per CDR3 protein. The sample records just over 150,000 distinct CDR3 sequences, roughly a third being singletons. The specimen sequenced was PBMCs or a T cell subset sorted from them (not recorded which). These receptors were taken from an adult woman who had mild COVID-19 (a few samples of this study predate the infection). Cell type and time point are not known. Each CDR3 is given with its conserved first and last residue. A D gene is named only where the DNA matches it firmly. The size entry is marked missing in some rows and otherwise reads once, few, many or a size class.

J,size,D,V,CDR3,DNA
TRBJ2-7,.,.,TRBV19,CARAGGSTSYEQYF,TGTGCCAGAGCAGGGGGGTCGACGTCCTACGAGCAGTACTTC
TRBJ2-7,few,.,TRBV11-2,CASSFVGRPYF,TGTGCCAGCAGCTTCGTGGGGAGGCCATACTTC
TRBJ2-1,few,TRBD2,TRBV3-1,CASSHKPGLAGEEQFF,TGTGCCAGCAGCCATAAGCCGGGACTAGCGGGAGAAGAGCAGTTCTTC
TRBJ2-7,.,TRBD1,TRBV7-9,CASSLTDRDGHEQYF,TGTGCCAGCAGCTTAACGGACAGGGACGGCCACGAGCAGTACTTC
TRBJ1-4,.,.,TRBV20-1,CSATDRGKLFF,TGCAGTGCAACGGACAGAGGAAAACTGTTTTTT
TRBJ2-7,few,.,TRBV20-1,CSARDTVSYEQYF,TGCAGTGCTAGAGATACGGTCTCCTACGAGCAGTACTTC
TRBJ2-7,.,.,TRBV3-1,CASSVRQSYEQYF,TGTGCCAGCAGCGTACGACAATCCTACGAGCAGTACTTC
TRBJ2-5,few,TRBD1,TRBV24-1,CATSTQGQQETQYF,TGTGCCACCAGCACTCAGGGACAGCAAGAGACCCAGTACTTC
TRBJ2-1,.,TRBD1,TRBV10-3,CAISDGGQGYNEQFF,TGTGCCATCAGCGACGGCGGACAGGGCTACAATGAGCAGTTCTTC
TRBJ2-1,.,TRBD2,TRBV12-3/TRBV12-4,CASSSVAGSYNEQFF,TGTGCCAGCAGTTCCGTAGCGGGCTCCTACAATGAGCAGTTCTTC
TRBJ1-2,few,TRBD1,TRBV11-2,CASSPGTAYGYTF,TGTGCCAGCAGCCCCGGGACAGCTTATGGCTACACCTTC
TRBJ1-3,.,TRBD1,TRBV24-1,CATSDSGTDNVGNTIYF,TGTGCCACCAGTGATTCCGGGACAGATAATGTGGGAAACACCATATATTTT
TRBJ1-2,few,.,TRBV28,CAAALYAGNYGYTF,TGTGCCGCGGCCCTTTATGCGGGAAACTATGGCTACACCTTC
TRBJ2-1,many,TRBD2,TRBV5-1,CASKGGEGIYNEQFF,TGCGCCAGCAAAGGAGGGGAGGGGATATACAATGAGCAGTTCTTC
TRBJ1-3,.,.,TRBV15,CATALGSAGNTIYF,TGTGCCACGGCTTTGGGCTCGGCGGGAAACACCATATATTTT
TRBJ2-3,.,TRBD2,TRBV7-6,CASTFGGAMDTQYF,TGTGCCAGCACCTTCGGGGGGGCCATGGATACGCAGTATTTT
TRBJ1-1,.,.,TRBV27,CASSPRRTKNTEAFF,TGTGCCAGCAGTCCCCGACGGACTAAGAACACTGAAGCTTTCTTT
TRBJ2-1,few,TRBD2,TRBV5-1,CASSFLSAGEEQFF,TGCGCCAGCAGCTTCCTCTCAGCGGGAGAAGAGCAGTTCTTC
TRBJ2-3,few,TRBD2,TRBV5-1,CASSLASGRGDTQYF,TGCGCCAGCAGCTTGGCATCCGGGAGGGGAGATACGCAGTATTTT
TRBJ1-5,.,.,TRBV7-2,CASSRRTGGNQPQHF,TGTGCCAGCAGCCGGCGGACCGGGGGCAATCAGCCCCAGCATTTT
TRBJ2-2,.,.,TRBV24-1,CATKNHGELFF,TGTGCCACCAAAAATCACGGGGAGCTGTTTTTT
TRBJ2-7,.,.,TRBV6-2/TRBV6-3,CASSYGDEQYF,TGTGCCAGCAGTTACGGGGACGAGCAGTACTTC
TRBJ2-1,few,TRBD2,TRBV28,CASSLSSGINEQFF,TGTGCCAGCAGTCTTTCTAGCGGGATTAATGAGCAGTTCTTC
TRBJ2-7,.,.,TRBV20-1,CSAGKTGYEQYF,TGCAGTGCTGGGAAGACTGGCTACGAGCAGTACTTC
TRBJ2-1,.,.,TRBV2,CASSGGNNEQFF,TGTGCCAGCAGCGGAGGGAACAATGAGCAGTTCTTC
TRBJ2-4,.,.,TRBV6-2/TRBV6-3,CASSILTEDIQYF,TGTGCCAGCAGTATACTAACAGAGGACATTCAGTACTTC
TRBJ2-1,.,.,TRBV5-1,CASSFGPPWDEQFF,TGCGCCAGCAGTTTTGGACCTCCGTGGGATGAGCAGTTCTTC
TRBJ2-5,.,.,TRBV7-2,CASRKGTTSQWETQYF,TGTGCCAGCAGGAAAGGAACTACTAGCCAGTGGGAGACCCAGTACTTC
TRBJ2-3,.,TRBD2,TRBV5-1,CASSRSGRDTDTQYF,TGCGCCAGCAGCCGTAGCGGGAGGGACACAGATACGCAGTATTTT
TRBJ2-3,.,.,TRBV24-1,CATSDRGTSPSTDTQYF,TGTGCCACCAGTGATCGGGGGACTTCTCCATCCACAGATACGCAGTATTTT
TRBJ1-2,few,.,TRBV20-1,CSASQTGGGYGYTF,TGCAGTGCTAGTCAGACGGGGGGAGGGTATGGCTACACCTTC
TRBJ2-3,.,.,TRBV7-9,CASSLARVQGSTDTQYF,TGTGCCAGCAGCTTAGCGCGGGTGCAGGGGAGCACAGATACGCAGTATTTT
TRBJ2-7,.,.,TRBV9,CASSDLRGPYEQYF,TGTGCCAGCAGCGATTTGAGGGGTCCCTACGAGCAGTACTTC
TRBJ2-5,.,.,TRBV7-6,CASSRQNQETQYF,TGTGCCAGCAGCAGACAGAACCAAGAGACCCAGTACTTC
TRBJ1-2,.,.,TRBV12-3/TRBV12-4,CASSWSYGYTF,TGTGCCAGCAGTTGGTCCTACGGCTACACCTTC
TRBJ1-1,.,.,TRBV5-4,CAMLWLSCWHRDTRPSPSTEAFF,TGTGCCATGCTGTGGCTAAGCTGCTGGCACAGAGATACACGGCCGAGTCCTTCCACTGAAGCTTTCTTT
TRBJ2-3,.,TRBD2,TRBV7-2,CASSLGVDGGTTDTQYF,TGTGCCAGCAGCTTAGGCGTTGACGGGGGGACCACAGATACGCAGTATTTT
TRBJ2-7,few,.,TRBV29-1,CSVEGTPEAYYEQYF,TGCAGCGTTGAAGGAACACCCGAGGCATACTACGAGCAGTACTTC
TRBJ2-5,.,TRBD2,TRBV7-9,CASSLAWWTSGRVQETQYF,TGTGCCAGCAGCTTAGCTTGGTGGACTAGCGGGAGGGTCCAAGAGACCCAGTACTTC
TRBJ2-2,.,TRBD2,TRBV5-1,CASSLTSGSVTGELFF,TGCGCCAGCAGCTTAACTAGCGGGAGTGTCACCGGGGAGCTGTTTTTT
TRBJ2-1,.,TRBD2,TRBV5-1,CASSWQPRGGAVNEQFF,TGCGCCAGCAGCTGGCAGCCCCGCGGGGGGGCCGTCAATGAGCAGTTCTTC
TRBJ2-1,few,.,TRBV6-4,CASSDHYNEQFF,TGTGCCAGCAGTGACCACTACAATGAGCAGTTCTTC
TRBJ2-7,.,.,TRBV9,CASSVGGGGDTSYEQYF,TGTGCCAGCAGCGTAGGAGGGGGGGGCGATACCTCCTACGAGCAGTACTTC
TRBJ2-5,few,.,TRBV3-1,CASSQLEETQYF,TGTGCCAGCAGCCAACTGGAAGAGACCCAGTACTTC
TRBJ2-2,.,.,TRBV7-3,CASSLEPNTGELFF,TGTGCCAGCAGCCTCGAGCCGAACACCGGGGAGCTGTTTTTT
TRBJ1-1,.,.,TRBV28,CASSSAPEWNTEAFF,TGTGCCAGCAGCTCGGCGCCGGAGTGGAACACTGAAGCTTTCTTT
TRBJ2-3,few,TRBD2,TRBV7-3,CASSLSPSGRGTDTQYF,TGTGCCAGCAGCTTGTCTCCCAGCGGGAGGGGCACAGATACGCAGTATTTT
TRBJ1-1,.,.,TRBV29-1,CSAKAGHDTEAFF,TGCAGCGCGAAGGCGGGGCATGACACTGAAGCTTTCTTT
TRBJ2-3,once,.,TRBV9,CASSVELGWGGPADTQYF,TGTGCCAGCAGCGTAGAGCTAGGATGGGGGGGGCCTGCAGATACGCAGTATTTT
TRBJ1-1,few,TRBD1,TRBV18,CASSRQGAVTEAFF,TGTGCCAGCTCCCGACAGGGGGCAGTCACTGAAGCTTTCTTT
TRBJ1-3,.,.,TRBV13,CASSLQGRNTIYF,TGTGCCAGCAGCTTACAGGGAAGAAACACCATATATTTT
TRBJ1-2,few,TRBD1,TRBV28,CASSPGTGGGLYGYTF,TGTGCCAGCAGCCCGGGGACAGGGGGCGGACTTTATGGCTACACCTTC
TRBJ2-7,few,.,TRBV9,CASSRGPGTYEQYF,TGTGCCAGCAGCCGCGGACCGGGAACCTACGAGCAGTACTTC
TRBJ1-2,.,.,TRBV20-1,CSARAGQRGGYTF,TGCAGTGCTAGAGCCGGACAGAGAGGGGGCTACACCTTC